This TCR beta chain was identified during a study of neurological immune-mediated disorders (dated by TCRdb to about 2019). Some background on the complete study: Among the roughly 35 multiple sclerosis patients, relapsing-remitting MS accounted for approximately 31 and secondary progressive MS accounted for 3. Of the roughly 71 subjects in the cohort, about 14 were HAM/TSP patients, approximately 35 were multiple sclerosis patients, and approximately 20 were healthy controls. Using UMI-based sequencing, the study compared peripheral blood TCR-beta repertoires from patients with HTLV-I-associated myelopathy (HAM/TSP), patients with multiple sclerosis, and healthy controls. Longitudinal samples, technical triplicates and paired sorted CD4+ and CD8+ T-cell subsets, alongside PBMC samples, were included among the approximately 110 TCR-beta libraries. The investigation overall reported the following: TCR clonal expansion was highest in HAM/TSP patients and lowest in MS patients, with MS patients falling below even healthy controls. Phylogenetic analysis grouped repertoires from 18 of 34 MS patients into a cluster of related CDR3 sequences, suggesting a possible repertoire-level signature. No identical CDR3 amino acid sequences were found to be shared among expanded clones across subjects, suggesting that TCR-beta repertoires were private in all groups. No clinical or MRI features were associated with the MS cluster, and the authors said that larger cohorts are needed.

For unsorted PBMC libraries, 2 million PBMCs were used after storage in RNAlater at -80 degrees C until RNA extraction. The multiple sclerosis patients were enrolled in a US clinical protocol that evaluated disease progression with magnetic resonance imaging. Peripheral blood was subjected to Ficoll-Hypaque density gradient centrifugation to isolate PBMCs, which were then cryopreserved in liquid nitrogen. cDNA was synthesized by template-switch 5'RACE using a primer with a 10-nucleotide random unique molecular identifier that tagged each TCR transcript. Each sequencing run produced over 190 million TCR-beta sequences covering 15-18 subjects. The RNeasy kit was used to extract total RNA. TCR-beta VDJ regions were amplified with primers for the TCR constant region and the 5'RACE anchor, using the KAPA Real-time Library Amplification kit. Sample indexes and Illumina adaptors were added in a first PCR, and a second PCR then increased library yield. The roughly 650 bp TCR product was size-selected on a 2% E-gel SizeSelection system after Ampure bead purification. Before pooling, library quality was checked on a Bioanalyzer, concentration was measured with Qubit, and libraries were quantified with the Kapa Library Quantification kit. Paired-end 2 x 150 bp sequencing of the libraries was performed on an Illumina HiSeq 2500. To increase sequence diversity, about 25-31% phiX was spiked into each library pool. The study's processing was this. Quality-filtered reads were processed with the UMI-based MiGEC pipeline, and over 85% of raw TCR sequences were removed by the MiGEC pipeline during error correction. VDJ genes were aligned to IMGT germline references, and clonotypes were defined by unique CDR3 amino acid sequence plus V-J genes. Clonal expansion, Shannon diversity and CDR3 relatedness (CalcPairwiseDistances, ClusterSamples) were evaluated with VDJtools, and phylogenetic trees were built with CLCbio workbench. Expanded clones were defined as having at least 8 unique UMIs, based on coefficient-of-variation modelling across technical triplicates. The raw public reads went through TCRdb reprocessing: fastp at Q25, MiXCR clone calling, in-frame beta chains kept. Each CDR3 protein gets just one entry, which takes the most common genes and DNA from the rows behind it. The V and J calls reflect TCRdb's pipeline rather than the authors' work. For this sample there are under 75,000 distinct CDR3 sequences; over 4% appear just once. The ten largest clones add up to about 6% of the sample.

V is pared back by 3 bases and J by 0 bases, with 11 bases lying between the germline termini. The CDR3 numbers 15 residues from cysteine through phenylalanine. Only CDR3 DNA remains: 45 bases, in frame from the first base. As encoded in the germline V gene (reference sequence), CDR1 is LNHDA while CDR2 is SQIVND. This clonotype was seen at least ten times. Its antigen is unknown. No base quality information exists; no much larger clone differs at one position. In this chain, TRBV19 is recombined with TRBJ1-2; no confident D gene assignment can be made. This sequence originates from a human donor with multiple sclerosis. The donor label of this sample is uncertain. Sequenced: PBMCs. The CDR3 protein: CASSMGTEANYGYTF. The DNA sequence is TGTGCCAGTAGTATGGGTACGGAAGCTAACTATGGCTACACCTTC. Reference TRBV19 and TRBJ1-2 genes cover what lies past the CDR3, so the full variable domain is DGGITQSPKYLFRKEGQNVTLSCEQNLNHDAMYWYRQDPGQGLRLIYYSQIVNDFQKGDIAEGYSVSREKKESFPLTVTSAQKNPTAFYLCASSMGTEANYGYTFGSGTRLTVV.